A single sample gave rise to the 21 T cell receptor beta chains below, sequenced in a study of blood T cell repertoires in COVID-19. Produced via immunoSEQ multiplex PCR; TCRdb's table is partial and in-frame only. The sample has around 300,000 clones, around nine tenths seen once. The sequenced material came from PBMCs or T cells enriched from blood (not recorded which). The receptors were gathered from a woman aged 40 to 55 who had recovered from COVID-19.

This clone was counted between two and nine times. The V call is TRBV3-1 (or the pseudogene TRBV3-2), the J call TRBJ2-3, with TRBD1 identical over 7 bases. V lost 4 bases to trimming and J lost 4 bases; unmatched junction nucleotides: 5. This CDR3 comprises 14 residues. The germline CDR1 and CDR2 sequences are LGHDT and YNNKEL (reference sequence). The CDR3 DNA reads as TGTGCCAGCAGCCGGAAGCAGGGGGCAGATACGCAGTATTTT. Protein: CASSRKQGADTQYF.

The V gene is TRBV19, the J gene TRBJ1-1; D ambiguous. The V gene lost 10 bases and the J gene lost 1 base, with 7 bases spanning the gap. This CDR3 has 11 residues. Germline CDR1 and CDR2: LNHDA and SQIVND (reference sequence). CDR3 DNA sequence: TGTGCCACGACTGCGAACACTGAAGCTTTCTTT. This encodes CATTANTEAFF. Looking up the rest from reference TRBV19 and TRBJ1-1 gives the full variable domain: DGGITQSPKYLFRKEGQNVTLSCEQNLNHDAMYWYRQDPGQGLRLIYYSQIVNDFQKGDIAEGYSVSREKKESFPLTVTSAQKNPTAFYLCATTANTEAFFGQGTRLTVV.

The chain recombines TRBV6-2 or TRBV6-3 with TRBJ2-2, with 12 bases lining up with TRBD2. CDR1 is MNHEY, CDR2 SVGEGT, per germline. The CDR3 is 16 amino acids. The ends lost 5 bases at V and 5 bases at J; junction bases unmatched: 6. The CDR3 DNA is TGTGCCAGCAGTCTGTGGACTAGCGGGAAAACCGGGGAGCTGTTTTTT. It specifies CASSLWTSGKTGELFF.

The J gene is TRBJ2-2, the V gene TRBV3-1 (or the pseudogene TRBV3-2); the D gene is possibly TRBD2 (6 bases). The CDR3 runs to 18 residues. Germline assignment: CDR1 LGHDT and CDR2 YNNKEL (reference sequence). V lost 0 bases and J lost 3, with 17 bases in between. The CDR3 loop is CASSQDMAWLAYTGELFF. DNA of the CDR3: TGTGCCAGCAGCCAAGATATGGCGTGGCTAGCGTACACCGGGGAGCTGTTTTTT.

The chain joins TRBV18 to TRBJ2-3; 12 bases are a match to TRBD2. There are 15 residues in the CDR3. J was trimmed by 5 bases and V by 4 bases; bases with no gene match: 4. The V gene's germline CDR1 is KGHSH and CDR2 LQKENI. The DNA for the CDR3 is TGTGCCAGCTCACAACTGGGACTAGCGGGAGATACGCAGTATTTT. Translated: CASSQLGLAGDTQYF.

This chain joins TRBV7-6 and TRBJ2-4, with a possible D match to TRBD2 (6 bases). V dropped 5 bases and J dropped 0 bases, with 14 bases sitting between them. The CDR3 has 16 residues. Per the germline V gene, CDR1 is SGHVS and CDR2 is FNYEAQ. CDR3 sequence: CASSPEPGVAKNIQYF. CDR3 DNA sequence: TGTGCCAGCAGCCCAGAGCCGGGGGTAGCCAAAAACATTCAGTACTTC.

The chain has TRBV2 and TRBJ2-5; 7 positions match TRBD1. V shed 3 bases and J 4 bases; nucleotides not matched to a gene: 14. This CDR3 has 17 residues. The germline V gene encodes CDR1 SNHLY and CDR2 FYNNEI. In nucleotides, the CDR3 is TGTGCCAGCAGTGAGGCCTACGGGACAGCACGGCGAGAGACCCAGTACTTC. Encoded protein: CASSEAYGTARRETQYF.

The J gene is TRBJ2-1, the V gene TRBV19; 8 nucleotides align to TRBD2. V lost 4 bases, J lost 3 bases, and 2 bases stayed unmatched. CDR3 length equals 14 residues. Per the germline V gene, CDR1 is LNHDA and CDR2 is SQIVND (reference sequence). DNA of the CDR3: TGTGCCAGTAGTACGGGACTAGGCTACAATGAGCAGTTCTTC. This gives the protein CASSTGLGYNEQFF.

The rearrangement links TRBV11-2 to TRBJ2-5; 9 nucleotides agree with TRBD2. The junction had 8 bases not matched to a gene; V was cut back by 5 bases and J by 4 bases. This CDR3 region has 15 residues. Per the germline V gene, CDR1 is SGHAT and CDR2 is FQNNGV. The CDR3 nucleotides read TGTGCCAGCAGCCGAGTAGCGGGAGCGGCAGAGACCCAGTACTTC. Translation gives CASSRVAGAAETQYF.

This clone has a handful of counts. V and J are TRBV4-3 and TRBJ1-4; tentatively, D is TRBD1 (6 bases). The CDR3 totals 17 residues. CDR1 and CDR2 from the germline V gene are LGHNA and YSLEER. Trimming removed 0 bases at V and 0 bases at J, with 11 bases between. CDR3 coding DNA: TGCGCCAGCAGCCAAGACTTCACAGGGACAACTAATGAAAAACTGTTTTTT. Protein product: CASSQDFTGTTNEKLFF.

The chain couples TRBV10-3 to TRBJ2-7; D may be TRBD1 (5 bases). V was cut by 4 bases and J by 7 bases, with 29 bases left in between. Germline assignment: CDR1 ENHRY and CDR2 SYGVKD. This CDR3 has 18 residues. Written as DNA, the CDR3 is TGTGCCATCAGTGGACAGATCGGAAGGACGCCCGACCTTGGGGAGCAGTACTTC. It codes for CAISGQIGRTPDLGEQYF.

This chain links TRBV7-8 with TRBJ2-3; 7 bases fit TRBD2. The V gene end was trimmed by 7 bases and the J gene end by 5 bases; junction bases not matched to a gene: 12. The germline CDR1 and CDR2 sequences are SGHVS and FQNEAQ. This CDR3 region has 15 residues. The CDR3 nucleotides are TGTGCCAGCACTCAAGAGGGAGCGGGAAGAGATACGCAGTATTTT. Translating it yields CASTQEGAGRDTQYF.

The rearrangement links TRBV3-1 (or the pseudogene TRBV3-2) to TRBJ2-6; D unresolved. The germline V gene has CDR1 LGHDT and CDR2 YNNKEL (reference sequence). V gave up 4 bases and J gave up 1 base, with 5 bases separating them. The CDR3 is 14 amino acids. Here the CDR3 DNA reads TGTGCCAGCAGCCTACATTCTGGGGCCAACGTCCTGACTTTC. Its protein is CASSLHSGANVLTF.

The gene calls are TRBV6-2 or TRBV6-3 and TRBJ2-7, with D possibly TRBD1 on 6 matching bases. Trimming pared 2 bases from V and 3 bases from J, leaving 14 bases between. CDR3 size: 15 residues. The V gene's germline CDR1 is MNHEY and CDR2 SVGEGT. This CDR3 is CASSYAQGLHYEQYF. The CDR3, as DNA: TGTGCCAGCAGTTACGCACAGGGCCTACACTACGAGCAGTACTTC.

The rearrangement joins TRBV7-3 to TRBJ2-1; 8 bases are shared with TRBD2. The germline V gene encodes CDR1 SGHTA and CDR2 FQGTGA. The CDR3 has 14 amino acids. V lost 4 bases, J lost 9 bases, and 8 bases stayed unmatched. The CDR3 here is CASSSRTSSREQFF. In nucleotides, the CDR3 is TGTGCCAGCAGCTCACGGACTAGCTCTCGTGAGCAGTTCTTC.

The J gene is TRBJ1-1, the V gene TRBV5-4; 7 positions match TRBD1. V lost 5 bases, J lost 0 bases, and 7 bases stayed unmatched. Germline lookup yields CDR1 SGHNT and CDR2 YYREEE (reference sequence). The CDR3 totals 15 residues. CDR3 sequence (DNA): TGTGCCAGCAGATTCGGGACAGAAATGAACACTGAAGCTTTCTTT. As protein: CASRFGTEMNTEAFF.

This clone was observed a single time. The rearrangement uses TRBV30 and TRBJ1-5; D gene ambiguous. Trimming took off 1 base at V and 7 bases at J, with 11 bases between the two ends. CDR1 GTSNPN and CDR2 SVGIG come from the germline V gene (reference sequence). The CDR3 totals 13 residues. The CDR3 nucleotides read TGTGCCTGGAGTGCCCTTGCGGGGCAGCCCCAGCATTTT. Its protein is CAWSALAGQPQHF.

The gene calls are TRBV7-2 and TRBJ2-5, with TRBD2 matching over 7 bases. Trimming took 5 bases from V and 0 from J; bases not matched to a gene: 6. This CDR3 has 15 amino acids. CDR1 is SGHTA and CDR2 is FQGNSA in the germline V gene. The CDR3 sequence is CASSRREGYQETQYF. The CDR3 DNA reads TGTGCCAGCAGCCGCAGGGAGGGGTACCAAGAGACCCAGTACTTC.

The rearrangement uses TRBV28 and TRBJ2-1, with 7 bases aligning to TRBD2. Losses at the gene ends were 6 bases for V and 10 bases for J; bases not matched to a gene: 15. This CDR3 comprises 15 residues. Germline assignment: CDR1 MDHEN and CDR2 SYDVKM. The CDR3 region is CASRAGGLVEQEQFF. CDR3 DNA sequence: TGTGCCAGCAGGGCCGGAGGACTAGTGGAGCAGGAGCAGTTCTTC.

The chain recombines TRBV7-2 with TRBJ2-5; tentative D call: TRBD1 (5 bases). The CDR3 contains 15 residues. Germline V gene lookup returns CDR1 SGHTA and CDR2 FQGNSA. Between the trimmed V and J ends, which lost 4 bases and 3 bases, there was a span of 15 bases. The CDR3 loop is CASSSNPQEKETQYF. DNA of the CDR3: TGTGCCAGCAGCTCAAATCCACAGGAGAAAGAGACCCAGTACTTC. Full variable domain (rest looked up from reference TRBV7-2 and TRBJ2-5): GAGVSQSPSNKVTEKGKDVELRCDPISGHTALYWYRQSLGQGLEFLIYFQGNSAPDKSGLPSDRFSAERTGGSVSTLTIQRTQQEDSAVYLCASSSNPQEKETQYFGPGTRLLVL.

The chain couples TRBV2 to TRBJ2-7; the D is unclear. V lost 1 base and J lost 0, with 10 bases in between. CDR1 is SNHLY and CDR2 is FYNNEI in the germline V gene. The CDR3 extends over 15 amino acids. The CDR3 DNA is TGTGCCAGCAGTGAAGGACTTCTTAGCTCCTACGAGCAGTACTTC. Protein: CASSEGLLSSYEQYF.